This T cell receptor beta chain stems from a study of response to subunit inactivated influenza vaccine. Findings and limits, study-wide: New T cells are recruited in small numbers by each seasonal influenza vaccination, according to the authors' suggestion.

In its sample, this clonotype was seen a few times. What it binds is not known. The CDR3 sequence is 15 residues long. Trimming stripped 6 bases from V and 4 bases from J, with 17 bases between. TCRdb processed the RT-PCR reads anew with MiXCR; each CDR3 protein has one entry. The repertoire holds about 780,000 distinct CDR3 sequences, with roughly 18% as singletons. The starting material was PBMCs from blood, obtained 5 to 6 days after vaccination. This TCR was sampled from a man in his forties or fifties who received an inactivated influenza vaccine. The chain uses TRBV12-3 or TRBV12-4 and TRBJ2-3; the D is unclear. The CDR3 DNA is TGTGCCAGCAGCCTCCGAGTCAGTCGATCAGATACGCAGTATTTT. This codes for CASSLRVSRSDTQYF.